The 8 T cell receptor beta chains below all came from one sample that was sequenced in a study of blood T cell repertoires in COVID-19. The repertoire was sequenced with immunoSEQ multiplex PCR; TCRdb's copy has only in-frame clones and lacks some. The sample lists around 150,000 clones, about 93% occurring once. What was sequenced was peripheral blood. The origin of the receptors is a woman between 50 and 59 years old with acute or convalescent COVID-19.

The V gene is TRBV29-1, the J gene TRBJ1-5; TRBD1 is a possible D gene (5 bases). Trimming shortened V by 5 bases and J by 6 bases, and 14 bases separated the two germline ends. Germline values: CDR1 SQVTM, CDR2 ANQGSEA. This CDR3 comprises 13 residues. CDR3 region: CSVRGEVGQPQHF. The CDR3 DNA reads as TGCAGCGTTCGGGGGGAAGTCGGTCAGCCCCAGCATTTT.

The J gene is TRBJ1-2, the V gene TRBV30; D is possibly TRBD1 (5 bases). This CDR3 region has 14 residues. Germline lookup yields CDR1 GTSNPN and CDR2 SVGIG (reference sequence). Trimming stripped 0 bases from V and 3 bases from J, with 11 bases between. The chain's CDR3 is CAWSVVPGDYGYTF. In DNA form, the CDR3 reads TGTGCCTGGAGTGTTGTCCCGGGGGACTATGGCTACACCTTC.

The gene calls are TRBV4-2 and TRBJ1-3, with D hard to call. Trimming pared 5 bases from V and 0 bases from J, leaving 11 bases between. Germline assignment: CDR1 LGHNA and CDR2 YNFKEQ. This CDR3 spans 15 amino acids. Here the CDR3 DNA reads TGTGCCAGCAGCGACGGGAGGGCCTCTGGAAACACCATATATTTT. This encodes CASSDGRASGNTIYF.

This chain connects TRBV7-9 to TRBJ1-2; D not certain. The CDR3 is 15 amino acids. Germline assignment: CDR1 SEHNR and CDR2 FQNEAQ (reference sequence). Trimming stripped 1 base from V and 1 base from J, with 10 bases between. CDR3 region: CASSLDQSINYGYTF. The CDR3 DNA sequence: TGTGCCAGCAGCTTAGATCAGTCGATTAACTATGGCTACACCTTC. The full variable domain, in which reference TRBV7-9 and TRBJ1-2 provide the parts outside the CDR3, is DTGVSQNPRHKITKRGQNVTFRCDPISEHNRLYWYRQTLGQGPEFLTYFQNEAQLEKSRLLSDRFSAERPKGSFSTLEIQRTEQGDSAMYLCASSLDQSINYGYTFGSGTRLTVV.

The chain has TRBV27 and TRBJ2-7; weak D call: TRBD1 (7 bases). V lost 5 bases to trimming and J lost 7 bases, with 30 bases between them. The germline V gene has CDR1 MNHEY and CDR2 SMNVEV (reference sequence). The length of the CDR3 is 18 residues. DNA for the CDR3: TGTGCCAGCAGTCTAAGGGGGCGGGGTGTAGGGGGCGTATGGGAGCAGTACTTC. Protein: CASSLRGRGVGGVWEQYF.

This clone was counted a single time. This chain links TRBV9 with TRBJ1-1, with 9 bases aligning to TRBD1. This CDR3 comprises 14 residues. CDR1 is SGDLS, CDR2 YYNGEE, per germline. V lost 0 bases, J lost 5 bases, and 2 bases stayed unmatched. This chain's CDR3 is CASSVVGTGTEAFF. In DNA, the CDR3 is TGTGCCAGCAGCGTAGTCGGGACAGGGACTGAAGCTTTCTTT.

This clone has just one count. This chain connects TRBV28 to TRBJ2-2, with D possibly being TRBD2 (7 bases). The V gene's germline CDR1 is MDHEN and CDR2 SYDVKM. The CDR3 loop spans 16 amino acids. The ends were cut back, 8 bases at V and 6 bases at J, with 22 bases in the middle. Written as DNA, the CDR3 is TGTGCCAGCTCCCTCGGGGGGCTTGGAGTAGCCGGGGAGCTGTTTTTT. Residues: CASSLGGLGVAGELFF.

V usage is TRBV2 and J usage is TRBJ2-1; TRBD2 matches at 7 bases. The CDR3 has 12 residues. Germline CDR1 and CDR2: SNHLY and FYNNEI. With V trimmed by 9 bases and J by 8 bases, 7 bases remained unmatched. CDR3 in DNA: TGTGCCAGGAGACTAGCTGGAGATGAGCAGTTCTTC. Translated: CARRLAGDEQFF. Variable domain in full (rest from reference TRBV2 and TRBJ2-1): EPEVTQTPSHQVTQMGQEVILRCVPISNHLYFYWYRQILGQKVEFLVSFYNNEISEKSEIFDDQFSVERPDGSNFTLKIRSTKLEDSAMYFCARRLAGDEQFFGPGTRLTVL.